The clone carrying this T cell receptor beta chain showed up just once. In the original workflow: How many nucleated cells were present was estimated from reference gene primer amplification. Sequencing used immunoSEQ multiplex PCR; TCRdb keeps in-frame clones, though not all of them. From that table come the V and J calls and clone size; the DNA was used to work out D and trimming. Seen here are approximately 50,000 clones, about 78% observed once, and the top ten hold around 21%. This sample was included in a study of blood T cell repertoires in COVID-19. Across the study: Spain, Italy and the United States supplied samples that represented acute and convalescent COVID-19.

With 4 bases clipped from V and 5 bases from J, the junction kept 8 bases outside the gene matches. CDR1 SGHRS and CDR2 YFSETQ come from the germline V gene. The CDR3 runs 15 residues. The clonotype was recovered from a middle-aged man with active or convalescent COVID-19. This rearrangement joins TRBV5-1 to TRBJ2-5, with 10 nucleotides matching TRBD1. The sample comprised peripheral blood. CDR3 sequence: CASSLTGTGDETQYF. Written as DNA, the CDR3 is TGCGCCAGCAGCCTGACCGGGACAGGGGATGAGACCCAGTACTTC.